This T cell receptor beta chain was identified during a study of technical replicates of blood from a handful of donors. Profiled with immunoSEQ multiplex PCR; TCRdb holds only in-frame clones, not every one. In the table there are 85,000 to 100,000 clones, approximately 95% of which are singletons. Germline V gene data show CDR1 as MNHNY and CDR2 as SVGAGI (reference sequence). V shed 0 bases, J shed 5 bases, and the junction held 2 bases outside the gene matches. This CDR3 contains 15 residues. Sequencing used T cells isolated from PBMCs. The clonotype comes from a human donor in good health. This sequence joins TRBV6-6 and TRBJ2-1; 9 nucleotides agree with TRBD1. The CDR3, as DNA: TGTGCCAGCAGTTACTCAGGACAGGGGAACAATGAGCAGTTCTTC. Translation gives CASSYSGQGNNEQFF.